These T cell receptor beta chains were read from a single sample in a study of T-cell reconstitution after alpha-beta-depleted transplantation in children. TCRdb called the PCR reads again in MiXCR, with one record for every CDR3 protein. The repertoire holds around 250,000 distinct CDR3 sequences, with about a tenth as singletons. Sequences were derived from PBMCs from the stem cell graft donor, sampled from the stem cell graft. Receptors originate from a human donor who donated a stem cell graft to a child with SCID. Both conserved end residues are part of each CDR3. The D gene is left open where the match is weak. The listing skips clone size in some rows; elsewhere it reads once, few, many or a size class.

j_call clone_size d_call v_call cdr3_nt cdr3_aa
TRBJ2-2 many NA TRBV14 TGTGCCAGCAGCCAGCAGGCGGCCGGGGAGCTGTTTTTT CASSQQAAGELFF
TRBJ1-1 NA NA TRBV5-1 TGCGCCAGCAGCTTATTGGATATGAACACTGAAGCTTTCTTT CASSLLDMNTEAFF
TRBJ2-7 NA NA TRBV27 TGTGCCAGCAGTCCTACGTGGGCGGCACGCTACGAGCAGTACTTC CASSPTWAARYEQYF
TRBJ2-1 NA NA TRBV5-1 TGCGCCAGCAGCTTGGCCGGGTTCTCCTACAATGAGCAGTTCTTC CASSLAGFSYNEQFF
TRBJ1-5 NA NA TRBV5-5 TGTGCCAGCAGTTCCCGCCGGGACGGGGTCAATCAGCCCCAGCATTTT CASSSRRDGVNQPQHF
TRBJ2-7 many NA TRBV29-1 TGCAGCGTTGTACAGGCCTACGAGCAGTACTTC CSVVQAYEQYF
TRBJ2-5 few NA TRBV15 TGTGCCACCAGCAGAGATAAAGTGGCAGAGGAGTACCAAGAGACCCAGTACTTC CATSRDKVAEEYQETQYF
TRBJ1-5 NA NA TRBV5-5 TGTGCCAGCAGCTTAAATGACAGCCCACAATTGGCCCAGCATTTT CASSLNDSPQLAQHF
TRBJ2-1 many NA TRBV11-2 TGTGCCAGCAGCTCCTCAGGGCCGATTTCCTACAATGAGCAGTTCTTC CASSSSGPISYNEQFF
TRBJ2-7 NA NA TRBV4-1 TGCGCCAGCAGCCAGGGGCCGGGGGCAGGGGCGCTCTACGAGCAGTACTTC CASSQGPGAGALYEQYF
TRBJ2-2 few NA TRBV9 TGTGCCAGCAGCGTAGGGGCAGGGGGAGGAACCGGGGAGCTGTTTTTT CASSVGAGGGTGELFF
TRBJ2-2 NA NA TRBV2 TGTGCCAGCAGTGGGGCCCCCGCAGGTCGGGCCGGGGAGCTGTTTTTT CASSGAPAGRAGELFF
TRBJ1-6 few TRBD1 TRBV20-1 TGCAGTGCTCGCTCGACAGGGGGTTCACCCCTCCACTTT CSARSTGGSPLHF
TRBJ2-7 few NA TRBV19 TGTGCCAGTAGCCCGTTCCAGATGCTAATGGCCGAGCAGTACTTC CASSPFQMLMAEQYF
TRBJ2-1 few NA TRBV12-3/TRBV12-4 TGTGCCAGCAGTCCACTCGGGACGGACAATGAGCAGTTCTTC CASSPLGTDNEQFF
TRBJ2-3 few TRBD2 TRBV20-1 TGCAGTGCTAGACTAGCGGGGCGCACAGATACGCAGTATTTT CSARLAGRTDTQYF
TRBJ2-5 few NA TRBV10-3 TGTGCCTCCATGGGGGGGCCGGAGACCCAGTACTTC CASMGGPETQYF
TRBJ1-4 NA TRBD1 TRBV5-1 TGCGCCAGCAGCCCTTCACCCCGGCAGACAGGGTCTAATGAAAAACTGTTTTTT CASSPSPRQTGSNEKLFF
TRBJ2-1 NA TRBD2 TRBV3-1 TGTGCCTGCAGCCAGCAAAAACTAGCGGGGGGATACTACAATGAGCAGTTCTTC CACSQQKLAGGYYNEQFF
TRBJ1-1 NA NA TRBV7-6 TGTGCCAGCAGCTTGTACGCACAGGGAGGCACTGAAGCTTTCTTT CASSLYAQGGTEAFF
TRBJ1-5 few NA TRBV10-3 TGTGCCATCAGTGGTGGGGAGGGGTTCCAGCATTTT CAISGGEGFQHF
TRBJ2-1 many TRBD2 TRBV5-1 TGCGCCAGCAGATACCCCGGGACTAGCCTCGATGAGCAGTTCTTC CASRYPGTSLDEQFF
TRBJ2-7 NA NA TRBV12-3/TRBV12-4 TGTGCCAGCAGTACCGCCGTCCCAAAGCCCTACGAGCAGTACTTC CASSTAVPKPYEQYF
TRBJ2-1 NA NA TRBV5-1 TGCGCCAGCAGCTTGGCTCGGCTTTCCTACAATGAGCAGTTCTTC CASSLARLSYNEQFF
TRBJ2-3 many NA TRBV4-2 TGTGCCAGCAGCCAAGATTTCCACGGACTACCCCCGAGAGATACGCAGTATTTT CASSQDFHGLPPRDTQYF
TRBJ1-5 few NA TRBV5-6 TGTGCCAGCAGCTTGGCCGGGACTCAGCCCCAGCATTTT CASSLAGTQPQHF
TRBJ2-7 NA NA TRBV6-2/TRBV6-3 TGTGCCAGCAGCCCCGAAAGGGGTGGGTACGAGCAGTACTTC CASSPERGGYEQYF
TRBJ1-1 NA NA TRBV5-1 TGCGCCAGCAGCCCAGGGACGAGGTCGGACACTGAAGCTTTCTTT CASSPGTRSDTEAFF
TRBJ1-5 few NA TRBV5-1 TGCGCCAGCAGCCCCTCGGGGGCGGATCAGCCCCAGCATTTT CASSPSGADQPQHF
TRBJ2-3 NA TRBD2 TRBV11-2 TGTGCCAGCAGCTTAGTCGGATGGACTAGTACAGATACGCAGTATTTT CASSLVGWTSTDTQYF
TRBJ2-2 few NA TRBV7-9 TGTGCCAGCATACCGTCCGACCGACAGAACACCGGGGAGCTGTTTTTT CASIPSDRQNTGELFF
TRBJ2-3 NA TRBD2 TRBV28 TGTGCCAGCAGACTTATAGCGGGGTGGACAGATACGCAGTATTTT CASRLIAGWTDTQYF
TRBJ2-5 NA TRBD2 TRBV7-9 TGTGCCAGCAGCTTTACGGGGGGGCAGGAGACCCAGTACTTC CASSFTGGQETQYF
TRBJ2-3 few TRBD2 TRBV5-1 TGCGCCAGCAGCTTGGTCAGCGGGGGGACCACAGATACGCAGTATTTT CASSLVSGGTTDTQYF
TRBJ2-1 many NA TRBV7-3 TGTGCCAGCAGCTTCAACTTTCAGGGTGGTGAGCAGTTCTTC CASSFNFQGGEQFF
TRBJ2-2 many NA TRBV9 TGTGCCAGCAGCGGTATACGGGGGAGCACCGGGGAGCTGTTTTTT CASSGIRGSTGELFF
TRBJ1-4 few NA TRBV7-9 TGTGCCAGCAGCGACGGGGAGGAAGGCGAGGATGAAAAACTGTTTTTT CASSDGEEGEDEKLFF